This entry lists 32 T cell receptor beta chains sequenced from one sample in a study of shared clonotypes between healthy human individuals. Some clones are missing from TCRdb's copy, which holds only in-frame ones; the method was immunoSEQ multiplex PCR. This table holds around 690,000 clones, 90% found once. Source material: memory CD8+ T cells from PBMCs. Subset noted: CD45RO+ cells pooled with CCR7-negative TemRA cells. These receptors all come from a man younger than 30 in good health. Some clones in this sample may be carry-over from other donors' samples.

Written as DNA, the CDR3 is TGTGCCAGCTCAAACTCGGCTAGCGGGAATCAAGAGACCCAGTACTTC. Translation gives CASSNSASGNQETQYF. The chain has TRBV18 and TRBJ2-5; 9 bases agree with TRBD2. Per germline, CDR1 KGHSH and CDR2 LQKENI. This CDR3 is 16 amino acids long. Trimming took 5 bases from V and 2 from J; bases not matched to a gene: 9.

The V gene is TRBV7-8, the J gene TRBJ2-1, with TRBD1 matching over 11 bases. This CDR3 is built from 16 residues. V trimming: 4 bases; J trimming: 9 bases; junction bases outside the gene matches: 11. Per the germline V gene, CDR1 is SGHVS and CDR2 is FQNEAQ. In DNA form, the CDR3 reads TGTGCCAGCAGCTCCCGGGACAGGGGGACAAACACTGAGCAGTTCTTC. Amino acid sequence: CASSSRDRGTNTEQFF.

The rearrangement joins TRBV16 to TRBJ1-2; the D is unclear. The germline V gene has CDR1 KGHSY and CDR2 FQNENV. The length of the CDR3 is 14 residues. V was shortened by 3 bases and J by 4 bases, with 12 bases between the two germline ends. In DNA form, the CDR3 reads TGTGCCAGCAGCCAGCCAACAGTTATCTATGGCTACACCTTC. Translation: CASSQPTVIYGYTF.

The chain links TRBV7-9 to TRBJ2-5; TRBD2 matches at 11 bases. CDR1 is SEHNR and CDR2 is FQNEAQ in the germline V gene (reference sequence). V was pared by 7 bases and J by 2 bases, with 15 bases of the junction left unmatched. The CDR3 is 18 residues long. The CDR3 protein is CASTFEGKLAGDQETQYF. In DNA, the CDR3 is TGTGCCAGCACCTTCGAGGGGAAACTAGCGGGAGATCAAGAGACCCAGTACTTC.

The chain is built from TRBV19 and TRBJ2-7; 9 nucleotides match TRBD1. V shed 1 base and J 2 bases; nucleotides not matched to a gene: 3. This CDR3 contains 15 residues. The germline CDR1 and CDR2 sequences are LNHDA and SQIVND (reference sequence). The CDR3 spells CASSIGGQGTYEQYF. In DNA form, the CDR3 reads TGTGCCAGTAGTATAGGGGGACAGGGAACCTACGAGCAGTACTTC. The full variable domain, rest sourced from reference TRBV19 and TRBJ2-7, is DGGITQSPKYLFRKEGQNVTLSCEQNLNHDAMYWYRQDPGQGLRLIYYSQIVNDFQKGDIAEGYSVSREKKESFPLTVTSAQKNPTAFYLCASSIGGQGTYEQYFGPGTRLTVT.

CDR3 DNA: TGTGCCAGCAGCCCATTCGGGAGACTAGCGGGAGATCTTGAGCAGTTCTTC. It specifies CASSPFGRLAGDLEQFF. The rearrangement joins TRBV7-9 to TRBJ2-1, with TRBD2 identical over 12 bases. Trimming cost V 5 bases and J 9 bases; bases outside gene matches: 14. CDR3 length: 17 amino acids. Germline V gene data show CDR1 as SEHNR and CDR2 as FQNEAQ (reference sequence).

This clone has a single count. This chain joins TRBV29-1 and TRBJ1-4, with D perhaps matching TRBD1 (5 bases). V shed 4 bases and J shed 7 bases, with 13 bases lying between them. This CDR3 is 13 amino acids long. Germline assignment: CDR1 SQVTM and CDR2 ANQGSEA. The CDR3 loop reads CSVAEGRIEKLFF. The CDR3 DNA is TGCAGCGTTGCCGAGGGGCGCATTGAAAAACTGTTTTTT.

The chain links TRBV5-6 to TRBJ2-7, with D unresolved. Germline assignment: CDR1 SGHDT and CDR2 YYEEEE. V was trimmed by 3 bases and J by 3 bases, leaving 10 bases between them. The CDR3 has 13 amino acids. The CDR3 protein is CASSSLIFYEQYF. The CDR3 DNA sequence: TGTGCCAGCAGCTCTTTAATCTTCTACGAGCAGTACTTC.

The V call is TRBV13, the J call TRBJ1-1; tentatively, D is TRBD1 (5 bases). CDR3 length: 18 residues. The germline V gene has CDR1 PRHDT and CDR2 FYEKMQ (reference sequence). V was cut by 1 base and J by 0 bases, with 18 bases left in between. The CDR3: CASSLVGWAGSMNTEAFF. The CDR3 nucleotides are TGTGCCAGCAGCTTAGTAGGGTGGGCAGGGAGTATGAACACTGAAGCTTTCTTT.

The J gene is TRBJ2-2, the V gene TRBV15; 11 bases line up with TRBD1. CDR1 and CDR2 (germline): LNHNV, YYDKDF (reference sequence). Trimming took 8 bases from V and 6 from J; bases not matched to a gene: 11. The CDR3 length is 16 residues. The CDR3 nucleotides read TGTGCCACCTCCAATTATGGACAGGGGGCTTCCGGGGAGCTGTTTTTT. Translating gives CATSNYGQGASGELFF.

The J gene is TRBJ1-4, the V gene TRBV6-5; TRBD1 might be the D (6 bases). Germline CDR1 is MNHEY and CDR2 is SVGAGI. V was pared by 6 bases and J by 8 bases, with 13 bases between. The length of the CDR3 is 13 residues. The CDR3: CASRGDNREKLFF. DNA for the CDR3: TGTGCCAGCAGAGGGGACAATCGGGAAAAACTGTTTTTT.

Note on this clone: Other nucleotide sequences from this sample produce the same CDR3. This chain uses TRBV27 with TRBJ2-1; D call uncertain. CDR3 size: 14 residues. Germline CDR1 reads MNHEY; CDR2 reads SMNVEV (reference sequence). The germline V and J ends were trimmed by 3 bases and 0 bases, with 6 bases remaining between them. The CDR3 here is CASSFSSSYNEQFF. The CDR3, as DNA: TGTGCCAGCAGTTTCTCAAGCTCCTACAATGAGCAGTTCTTC.

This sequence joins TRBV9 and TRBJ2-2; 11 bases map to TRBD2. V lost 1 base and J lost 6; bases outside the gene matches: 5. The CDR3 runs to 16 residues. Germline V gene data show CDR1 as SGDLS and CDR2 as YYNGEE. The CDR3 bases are TGTGCCAGCAGCGTACAACTAGCGGGAGTGGCCGGGGAGCTGTTTTTT. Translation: CASSVQLAGVAGELFF.

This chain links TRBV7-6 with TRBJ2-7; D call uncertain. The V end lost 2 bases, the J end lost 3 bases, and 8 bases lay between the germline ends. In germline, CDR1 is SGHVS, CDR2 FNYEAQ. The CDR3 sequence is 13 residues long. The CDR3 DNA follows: TGTGCCAGCAGCTTATACGGAAACTACGAGCAGTACTTC. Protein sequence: CASSLYGNYEQYF. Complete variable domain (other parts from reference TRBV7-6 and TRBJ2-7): GAGVSQSPRYKVTKRGQDVALRCDPISGHVSLYWYRQALGQGPEFLTYFNYEAQQDKSGLPNDRFSAERPEGSISTLTIQRTEQRDSAMYRCASSLYGNYEQYFGPGTRLTVT.

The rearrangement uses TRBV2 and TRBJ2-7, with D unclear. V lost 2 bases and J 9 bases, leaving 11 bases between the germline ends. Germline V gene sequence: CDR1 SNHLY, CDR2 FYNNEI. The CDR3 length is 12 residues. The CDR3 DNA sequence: TGTGCCAGCAGTGAAATGACCTCCTGGCAGTACTTC. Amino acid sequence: CASSEMTSWQYF.

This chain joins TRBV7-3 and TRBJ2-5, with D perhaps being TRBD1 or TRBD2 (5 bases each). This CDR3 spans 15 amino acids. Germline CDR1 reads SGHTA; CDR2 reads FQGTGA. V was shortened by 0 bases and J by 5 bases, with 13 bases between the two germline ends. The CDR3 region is CASSLTPGPSETQYF. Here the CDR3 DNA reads TGTGCCAGCAGCTTAACCCCGGGACCAAGCGAGACCCAGTACTTC.

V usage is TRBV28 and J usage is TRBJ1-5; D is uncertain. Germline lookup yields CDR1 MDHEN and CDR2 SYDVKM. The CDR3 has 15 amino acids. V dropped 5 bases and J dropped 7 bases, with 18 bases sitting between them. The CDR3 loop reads CASSPRTVSDQPQHF. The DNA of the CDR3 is TGTGCCAGCAGTCCCCGGACGGTTTCCGACCAGCCCCAGCATTTT.

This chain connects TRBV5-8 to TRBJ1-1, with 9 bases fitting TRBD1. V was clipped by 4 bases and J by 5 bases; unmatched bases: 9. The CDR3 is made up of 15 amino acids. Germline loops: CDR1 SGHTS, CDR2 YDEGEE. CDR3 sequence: CASSEQGALRTEAFF. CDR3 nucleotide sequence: TGTGCCAGCAGCGAACAGGGGGCCCTGAGGACTGAAGCTTTCTTT.

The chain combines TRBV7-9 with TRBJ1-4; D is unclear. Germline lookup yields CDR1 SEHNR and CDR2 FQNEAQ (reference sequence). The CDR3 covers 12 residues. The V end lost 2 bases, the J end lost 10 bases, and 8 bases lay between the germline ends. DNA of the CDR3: TGTGCCAGCAGCTTATGGGCCGGAAAACTGTTTTTT. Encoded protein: CASSLWAGKLFF.

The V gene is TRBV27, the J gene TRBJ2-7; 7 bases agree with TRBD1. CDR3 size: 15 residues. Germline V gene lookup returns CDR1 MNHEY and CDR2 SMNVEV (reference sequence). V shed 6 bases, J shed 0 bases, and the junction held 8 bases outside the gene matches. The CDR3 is CASSYGTASSYEQYF. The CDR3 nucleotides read TGTGCCAGCAGCTATGGGACAGCTAGCTCCTACGAGCAGTACTTC.

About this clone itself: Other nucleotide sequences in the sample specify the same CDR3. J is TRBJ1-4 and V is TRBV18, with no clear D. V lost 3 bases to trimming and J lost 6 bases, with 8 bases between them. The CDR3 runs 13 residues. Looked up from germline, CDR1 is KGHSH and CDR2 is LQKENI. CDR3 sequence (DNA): TGTGCCAGCTCACCCGGCCGGGATGAAAAACTGTTTTTT. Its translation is CASSPGRDEKLFF.

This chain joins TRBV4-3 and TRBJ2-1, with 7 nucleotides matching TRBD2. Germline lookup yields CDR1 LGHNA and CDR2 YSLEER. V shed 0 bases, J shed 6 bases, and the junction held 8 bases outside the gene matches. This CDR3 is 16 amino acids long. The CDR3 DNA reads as TGCGCCAGCAGCCAAGATCGAAGGGACTATACCAATGAGCAGTTCTTC. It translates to CASSQDRRDYTNEQFF.

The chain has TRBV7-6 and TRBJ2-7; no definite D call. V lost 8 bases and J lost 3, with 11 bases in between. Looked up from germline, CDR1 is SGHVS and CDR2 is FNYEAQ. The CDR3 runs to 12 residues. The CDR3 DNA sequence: TGTGCCAGCGGGCTCAGCCACTACGAGCAGTACTTC. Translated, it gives CASGLSHYEQYF. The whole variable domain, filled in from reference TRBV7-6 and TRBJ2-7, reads GAGVSQSPRYKVTKRGQDVALRCDPISGHVSLYWYRQALGQGPEFLTYFNYEAQQDKSGLPNDRFSAERPEGSISTLTIQRTEQRDSAMYRCASGLSHYEQYFGPGTRLTVT.

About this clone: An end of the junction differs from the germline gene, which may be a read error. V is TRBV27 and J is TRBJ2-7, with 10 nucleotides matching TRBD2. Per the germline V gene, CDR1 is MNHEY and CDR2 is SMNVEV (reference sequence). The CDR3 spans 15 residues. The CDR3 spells CASRLLAGGSGEQYF. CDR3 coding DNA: TGTGCCAGCAGATTATTAGCGGGAGGATCTGGCGAGCAGTACTTC.

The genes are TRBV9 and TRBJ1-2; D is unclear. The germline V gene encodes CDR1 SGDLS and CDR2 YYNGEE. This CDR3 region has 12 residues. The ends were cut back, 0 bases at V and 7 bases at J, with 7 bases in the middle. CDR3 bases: TGTGCCAGCAGCGTAGGGAGGGCTGGCTACACCTTC. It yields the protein CASSVGRAGYTF.

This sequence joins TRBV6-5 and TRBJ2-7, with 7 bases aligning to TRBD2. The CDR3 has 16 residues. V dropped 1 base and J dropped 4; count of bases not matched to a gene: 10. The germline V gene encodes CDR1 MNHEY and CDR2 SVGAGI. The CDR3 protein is CASSYFSASGLYEQYF. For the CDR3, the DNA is TGTGCCAGCAGTTACTTTTCGGCTAGCGGACTATACGAGCAGTACTTC.

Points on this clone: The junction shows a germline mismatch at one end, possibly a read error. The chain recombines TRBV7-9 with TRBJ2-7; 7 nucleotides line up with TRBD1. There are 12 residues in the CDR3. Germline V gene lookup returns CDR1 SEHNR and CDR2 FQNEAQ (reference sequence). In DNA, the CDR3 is TGTGCCAGCAGCTTAGAGGGGGCACCAGTAAACTTC. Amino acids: CASSLEGAPVNF.

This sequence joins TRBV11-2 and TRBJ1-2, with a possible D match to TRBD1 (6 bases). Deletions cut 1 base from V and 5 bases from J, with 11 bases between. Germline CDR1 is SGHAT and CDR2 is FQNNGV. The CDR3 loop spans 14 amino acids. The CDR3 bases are TGTGCCAGCAGCTTAGCTGGACAGTCTTATGGCTACACCTTC. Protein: CASSLAGQSYGYTF.

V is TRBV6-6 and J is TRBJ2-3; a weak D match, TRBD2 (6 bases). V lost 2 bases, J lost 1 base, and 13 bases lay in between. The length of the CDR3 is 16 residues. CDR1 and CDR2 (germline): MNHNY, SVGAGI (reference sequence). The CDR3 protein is CASSYAPEGGTDTQYF. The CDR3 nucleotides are TGTGCCAGCAGTTACGCCCCGGAGGGAGGCACAGATACGCAGTATTTT.

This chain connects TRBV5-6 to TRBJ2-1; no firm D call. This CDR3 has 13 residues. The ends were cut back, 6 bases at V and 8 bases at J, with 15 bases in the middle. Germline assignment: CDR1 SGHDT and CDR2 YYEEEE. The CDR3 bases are TGTGCCAGCACCCTCACCGACTGGTATGAGCAGTTCTTC. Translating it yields CASTLTDWYEQFF.

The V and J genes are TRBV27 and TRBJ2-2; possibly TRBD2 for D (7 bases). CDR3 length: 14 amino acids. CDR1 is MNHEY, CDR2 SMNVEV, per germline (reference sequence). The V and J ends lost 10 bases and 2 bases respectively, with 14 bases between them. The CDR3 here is CATGEGLNTGELFF. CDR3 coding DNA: TGTGCCACAGGGGAGGGCCTTAACACCGGGGAGCTGTTTTTT.

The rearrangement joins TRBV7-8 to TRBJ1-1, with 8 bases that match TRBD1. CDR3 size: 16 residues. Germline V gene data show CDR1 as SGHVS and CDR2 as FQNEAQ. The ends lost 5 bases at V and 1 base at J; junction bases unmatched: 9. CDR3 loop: CASSRPHGTGNTEAFF. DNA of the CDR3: TGTGCCAGCAGCCGACCCCATGGGACAGGGAACACTGAAGCTTTCTTT.